The clone carrying this TCR beta chain was counted once. This sample was taken from a study of identical twins. TCRdb redid the calling of the 5' RACE reads with MiXCR, one entry per CDR3 protein. The sample consists of 1.5 million to 2 million distinct CDR3 sequences, 25% to 35% of them appearing once. This TCR was sampled from a newborn girl in good health. The specimen was cord blood.

This CDR3 is CASSYVRGFSNQPQHF. CDR3 DNA sequence: TGTGCCAGCAGTTACGTAAGGGGGTTCAGCAATCAGCCCCAGCATTTT. The chain has TRBV6-2 or TRBV6-3 and TRBJ1-5, with D possibly TRBD1 on 6 matching bases. The CDR3 is 16 residues long. Germline-derived CDR1 and CDR2 are MNHEY and SVGEGT. Trimming shortened V by 2 bases and J by 1 base, and 12 bases separated the two germline ends.